This T cell receptor (beta chain) was recovered during a study of blood T cell repertoires in COVID-19. Whole-study context: The United States, Italy and Spain supplied acute and convalescent COVID-19 samples. The analysed material was cDNA or gDNA that came from T cells, B-cell-depleted T cells, or PBMCs.

This clone has a handful of counts. In the original analysis: From reference gene primer amplification, estimates of nucleated cell counts were derived. Some clones are missing from TCRdb's copy, which holds only in-frame ones; the method was immunoSEQ multiplex PCR. From that table come the V and J calls and clone size; the DNA was used to work out D and trimming. This sample has under 200,000 clones, with roughly 75% found just once. V lost 4 bases, J lost 4 bases, and 13 bases lay in between. This CDR3 is built from 13 residues. In germline, CDR1 is SQVTM, CDR2 ANQGSEA. The chain combines TRBV29-1 with TRBJ1-2; D perhaps matches TRBD1 (5 bases). The TCR sequence derives from a man in his 70s with active or convalescent COVID-19. Specimen: peripheral blood. Here the CDR3 DNA reads TGCAGCGTTGTCCCGGGACTGCTCTATGGCTACACCTTC. Encoded protein: CSVVPGLLYGYTF.